This T cell receptor (beta chain) stems from a study of identical twins. Between the trimmed V and J ends, which lost 6 bases and 3 bases, there was a span of 21 bases. The CDR3 runs 17 residues. Germline values: CDR1 SGHVS, CDR2 FQNEAQ. Template switching supplied a universal primer site; unique molecular identifiers were carried on the cDNA. TCRdb analysed the 5' RACE reads with MiXCR anew, one entry per CDR3 protein. The table has roughly 690,000 distinct CDR3 sequences, approximately 6.1% seen once. Notes on the study in general: Memory repertoires lacked the insertion deficit that abundant cord blood beta clonotypes showed.

Everyone who donated was a healthy Caucasian. At least ten counts were recorded for this clonotype. The antigen is not known. The source material was naive T cells sorted from blood. The sequence was obtained from a man between 18 and 35 years old in good health. The V and J genes are TRBV7-8 and TRBJ2-1; possible D gene TRBD1, 6 bases. The CDR3 is CASRKGETTRGYNEQFF. As DNA, the CDR3 is TGTGCCAGCAGGAAGGGGGAGACGACAAGGGGCTACAATGAGCAGTTCTTC.